Reported below is one T cell receptor (beta chain). Its specificity is not known. This record comes from a study of T cell responses to AZD1222 COVID-19 vaccine. Study observations and caveats: Donors were largely white British and mainly female; clonal diversity was possibly underestimated. Of the AZD1222 recipients, only five to seven were seropositive at baseline. Compared with day 0, the breadth and depth of the Spike-specific TCR repertoire rose significantly after two doses of AZD1222.

CDR3 length: 17 residues. V was clipped by 5 bases and J by 4 bases; unmatched bases: 12. The germline V gene has CDR1 LGHDT and CDR2 YNNKEL (reference sequence). Libraries were prepared by immunoSEQ multiplex PCR; TCRdb keeps only in-frame clonotypes and omits some of them. Of around 130,000 clones listed, 80% to 95% were seen once; the top ten hold 4% to 4.5%. The sequences come from peripheral blood, collected 28 days after the second dose of the MenACWY control vaccine. This clonotype originated in an adult who received the MenACWY meningococcal vaccine as a control. The V and J genes are TRBV3-1 (or the pseudogene TRBV3-2) and TRBJ2-5; 11 nucleotides match TRBD2. The DNA of the CDR3 is TGTGCCAGCAGCGAAGGGACTAGCGGAACTCGGGGAGAGACCCAGTACTTC. Its protein product is CASSEGTSGTRGETQYF.